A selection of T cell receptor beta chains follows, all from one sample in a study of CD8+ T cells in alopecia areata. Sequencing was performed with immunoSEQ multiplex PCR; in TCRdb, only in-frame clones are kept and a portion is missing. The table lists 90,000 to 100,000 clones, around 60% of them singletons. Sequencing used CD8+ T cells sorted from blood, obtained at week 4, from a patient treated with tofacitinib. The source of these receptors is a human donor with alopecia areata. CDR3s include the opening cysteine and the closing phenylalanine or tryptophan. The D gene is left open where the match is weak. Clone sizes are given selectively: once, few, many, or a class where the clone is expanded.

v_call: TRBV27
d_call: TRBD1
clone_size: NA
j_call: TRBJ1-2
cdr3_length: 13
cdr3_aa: CASSGQGDYGYTF
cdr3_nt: TGTGCCAGCAGTGGACAGGGTGACTATGGCTACACCTTC

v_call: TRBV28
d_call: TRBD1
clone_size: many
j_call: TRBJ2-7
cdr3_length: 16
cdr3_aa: CASSLMDRASSYEQYF
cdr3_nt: TGTGCCAGCAGTCTCATGGACAGGGCGAGCTCCTACGAGCAGTACTTC

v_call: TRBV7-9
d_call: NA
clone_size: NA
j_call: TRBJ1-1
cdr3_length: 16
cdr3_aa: CASSWRAEPLNTEAFF
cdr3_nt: TGTGCCAGCAGCTGGAGGGCGGAACCTTTGAACACTGAAGCTTTCTTT

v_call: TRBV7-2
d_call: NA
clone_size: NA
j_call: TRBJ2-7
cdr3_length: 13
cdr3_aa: CASSLELAYEQYF
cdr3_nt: TGTGCCAGCAGCTTAGAACTAGCCTACGAGCAGTACTTC

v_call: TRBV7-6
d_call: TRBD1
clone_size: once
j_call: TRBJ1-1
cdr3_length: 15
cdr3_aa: CASSAGTVEGTEAFF
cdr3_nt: TGTGCCAGCAGCGCCGGGACAGTTGAGGGCACTGAAGCTTTCTTT

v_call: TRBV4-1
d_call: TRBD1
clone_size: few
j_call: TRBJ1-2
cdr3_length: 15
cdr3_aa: CASSPSTGFDYGYTF
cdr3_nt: TGCGCCAGCAGCCCGTCGACAGGGTTTGACTATGGCTACACCTTC

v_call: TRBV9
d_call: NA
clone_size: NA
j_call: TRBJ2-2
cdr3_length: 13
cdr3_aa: CASSRSNTGELFF
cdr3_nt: TGTGCCAGCAGCCGATCTAACACCGGGGAGCTGTTTTTT

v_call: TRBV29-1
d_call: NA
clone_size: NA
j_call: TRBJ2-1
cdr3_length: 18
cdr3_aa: CSVEGVGRGPSSYNEQFF
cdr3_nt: TGCAGCGTTGAAGGCGTAGGCAGGGGCCCGAGCTCCTACAATGAGCAGTTCTTC

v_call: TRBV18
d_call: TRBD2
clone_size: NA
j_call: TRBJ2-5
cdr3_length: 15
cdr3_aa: CASLLAGGLGETQYF
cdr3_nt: TGTGCCAGCCTACTAGCGGGAGGCCTGGGAGAGACCCAGTACTTC

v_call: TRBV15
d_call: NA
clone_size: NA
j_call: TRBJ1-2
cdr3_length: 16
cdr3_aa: CATSRDTFQTVYGYTF
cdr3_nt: TGTGCCACCAGCAGAGATACTTTCCAGACGGTCTATGGCTACACCTTC

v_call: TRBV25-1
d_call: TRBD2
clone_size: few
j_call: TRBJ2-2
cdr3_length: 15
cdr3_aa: CASSGTTSGLRELFF
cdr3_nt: TGTGCCAGCAGTGGTACGACTAGCGGATTGCGGGAGCTGTTTTTT

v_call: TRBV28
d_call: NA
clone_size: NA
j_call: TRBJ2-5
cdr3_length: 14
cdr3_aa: CASSPEGWGETQYF
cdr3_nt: TGTGCCAGCAGCCCCGAGGGCTGGGGGGAGACCCAGTACTTC

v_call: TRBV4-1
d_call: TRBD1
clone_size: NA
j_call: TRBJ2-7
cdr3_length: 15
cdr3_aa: CASSQRTGGAYEQYF
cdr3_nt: TGCGCCAGCAGCCAAAGGACAGGGGGGGCCTACGAGCAGTACTTC

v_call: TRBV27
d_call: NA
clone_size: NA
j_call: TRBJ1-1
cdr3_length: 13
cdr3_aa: CASSSPGGAEAFF
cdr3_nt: TGTGCCAGCAGTTCCCCCGGCGGGGCTGAAGCTTTCTTT

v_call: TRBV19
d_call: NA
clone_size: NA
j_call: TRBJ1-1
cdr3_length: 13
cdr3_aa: CATTMRGYTEAFF
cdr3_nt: TGTGCCACCACGATGAGGGGTTACACTGAAGCTTTCTTT

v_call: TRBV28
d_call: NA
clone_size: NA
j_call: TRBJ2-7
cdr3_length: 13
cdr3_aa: CASSLSQGYEQYF
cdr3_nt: TGTGCCAGCAGTTTATCACAGGGCTACGAGCAGTACTTC

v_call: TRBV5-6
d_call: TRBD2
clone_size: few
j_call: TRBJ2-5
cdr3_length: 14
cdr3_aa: CASGSGTRQETQYF
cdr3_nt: TGTGCCAGCGGGAGCGGGACCCGCCAAGAGACCCAGTACTTC

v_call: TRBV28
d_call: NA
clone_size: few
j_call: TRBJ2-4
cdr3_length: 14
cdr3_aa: CASSATSEADIQYF
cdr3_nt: TGTGCCAGCAGCGCTACATCGGAGGCGGACATTCAGTACTTC

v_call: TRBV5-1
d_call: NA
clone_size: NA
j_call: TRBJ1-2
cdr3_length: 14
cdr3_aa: CASSLTGLRDGYTF
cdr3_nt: TGCGCCAGCAGCTTGACGGGATTAAGGGATGGCTACACCTTC

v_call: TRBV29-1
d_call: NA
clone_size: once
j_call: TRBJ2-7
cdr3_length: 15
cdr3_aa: CSVPGGGGTTYEQYF
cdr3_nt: TGCAGCGTTCCGGGGGGCGGCGGGACGACCTACGAGCAGTACTTC

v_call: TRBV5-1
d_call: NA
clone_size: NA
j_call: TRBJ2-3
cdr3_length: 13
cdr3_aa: CASSLGVLDTQYF
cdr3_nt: TGCGCCAGCAGCTTGGGGGTCTTGGATACGCAGTATTTT

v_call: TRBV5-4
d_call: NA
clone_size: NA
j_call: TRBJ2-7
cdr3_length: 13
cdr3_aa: CASTVDGAYEQYF
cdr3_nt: TGTGCCAGCACCGTGGACGGGGCCTACGAGCAGTACTTC

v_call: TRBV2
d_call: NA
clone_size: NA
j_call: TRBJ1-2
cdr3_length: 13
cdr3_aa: CASSPDSLYGYTF
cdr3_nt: TGTGCCAGCAGTCCAGACAGCCTCTATGGCTACACCTTC

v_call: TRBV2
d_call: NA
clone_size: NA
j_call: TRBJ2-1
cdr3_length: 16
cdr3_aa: CASSEGVYGPRNEQFF
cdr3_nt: TGTGCCAGCAGTGAAGGGGTTTACGGGCCACGGAATGAGCAGTTCTTC

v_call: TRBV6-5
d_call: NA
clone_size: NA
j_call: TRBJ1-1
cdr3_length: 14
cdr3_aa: CASSYSWGGTEAFF
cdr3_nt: TGTGCCAGCAGTTACTCGTGGGGTGGCACTGAAGCTTTCTTT

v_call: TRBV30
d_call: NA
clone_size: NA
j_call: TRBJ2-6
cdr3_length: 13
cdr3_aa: CAWTDSGANVLTF
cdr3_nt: TGTGCCTGGACGGACTCTGGGGCCAACGTCCTGACTTTC

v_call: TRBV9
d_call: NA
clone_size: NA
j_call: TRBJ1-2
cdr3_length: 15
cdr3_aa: CASSVGGRGSGGYTF
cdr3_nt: TGTGCCAGCAGCGTAGGTGGCCGGGGGTCTGGCGGCTACACCTTC

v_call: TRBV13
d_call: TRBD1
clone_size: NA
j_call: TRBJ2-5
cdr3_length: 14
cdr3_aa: CASSRGQGRETQYF
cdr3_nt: TGTGCCAGCAGCCGAGGACAGGGACGAGAGACCCAGTACTTC

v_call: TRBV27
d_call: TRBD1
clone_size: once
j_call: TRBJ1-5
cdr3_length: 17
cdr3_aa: CASSFLTRTGVNQPQHF
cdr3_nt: TGTGCCAGCAGTTTCCTTACCCGGACAGGGGTCAATCAGCCCCAGCATTTT

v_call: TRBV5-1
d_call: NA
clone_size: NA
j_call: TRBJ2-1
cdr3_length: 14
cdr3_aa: CASSLSSGYNEQFF
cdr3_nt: TGCGCCAGCAGCTTGAGTAGCGGATACAATGAGCAGTTCTTC

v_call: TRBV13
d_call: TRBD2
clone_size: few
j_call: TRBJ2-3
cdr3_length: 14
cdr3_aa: CASTTSAPSDTQYF
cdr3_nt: TGTGCCAGCACCACTAGCGCCCCTTCAGATACGCAGTATTTT

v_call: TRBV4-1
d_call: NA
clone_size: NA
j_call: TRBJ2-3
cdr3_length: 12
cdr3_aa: CASSPPGDTQYF
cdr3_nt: TGCGCCAGCAGCCCCCCGGGAGATACGCAGTATTTT

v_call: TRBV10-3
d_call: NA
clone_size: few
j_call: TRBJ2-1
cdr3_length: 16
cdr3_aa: CAISESGQSLYNEQFF
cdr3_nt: TGTGCCATCAGTGAGTCCGGACAGTCCCTCTACAATGAGCAGTTCTTC

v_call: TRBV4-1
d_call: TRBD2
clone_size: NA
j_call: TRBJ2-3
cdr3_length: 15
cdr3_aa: CASSPYTTSGDTQYF
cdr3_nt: TGCGCCAGCAGCCCATACACGACTAGCGGAGATACGCAGTATTTT

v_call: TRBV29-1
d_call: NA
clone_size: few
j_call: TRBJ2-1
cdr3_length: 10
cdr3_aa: CSVVGDEQFF
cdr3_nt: TGCAGCGTTGTGGGGGATGAGCAGTTCTTC

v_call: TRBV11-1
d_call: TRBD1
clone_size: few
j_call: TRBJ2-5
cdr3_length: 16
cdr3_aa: CASSWTGTGGLETQYF
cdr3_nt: TGTGCCAGCAGCTGGACCGGGACAGGGGGCCTGGAGACCCAGTACTTC

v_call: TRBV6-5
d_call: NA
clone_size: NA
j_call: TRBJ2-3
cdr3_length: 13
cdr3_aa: CASSYSSVVTQYF
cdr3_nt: TGTGCCAGCAGTTACTCTTCGGTAGTTACGCAGTATTTT

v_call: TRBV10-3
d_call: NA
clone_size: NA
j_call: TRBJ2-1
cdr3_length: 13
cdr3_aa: CAISDSVPNEQFF
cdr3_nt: TGTGCCATCAGTGACTCGGTCCCCAATGAGCAGTTCTTC

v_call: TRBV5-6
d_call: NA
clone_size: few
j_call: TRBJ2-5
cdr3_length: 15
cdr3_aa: CASSLGGTGRETQYF
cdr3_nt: TGTGCCAGCAGCTTGGGGGGTACAGGGCGAGAGACCCAGTACTTC

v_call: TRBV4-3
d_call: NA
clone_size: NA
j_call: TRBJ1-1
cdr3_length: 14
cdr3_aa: CASSQDSGDTEAFF
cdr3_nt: TGCGCCAGCAGCCAAGATTCCGGGGACACTGAAGCTTTCTTT

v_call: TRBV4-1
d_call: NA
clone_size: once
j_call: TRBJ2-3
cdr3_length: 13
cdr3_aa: CASSQDSTDTQYF
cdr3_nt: TGCGCCAGCAGTCAGGACAGTACAGATACGCAGTATTTT

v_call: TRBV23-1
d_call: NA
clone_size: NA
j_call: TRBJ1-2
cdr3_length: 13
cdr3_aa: CASSTGGVLGYTF
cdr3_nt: TGCGCCAGCAGTACGGGCGGCGTCTTAGGCTACACCTTC

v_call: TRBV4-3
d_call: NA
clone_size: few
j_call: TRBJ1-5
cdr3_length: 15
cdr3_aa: CASSQDRSLNQPQHF
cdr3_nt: TGCGCCAGCAGCCAAGATCGATCTCTTAATCAGCCCCAGCATTTT

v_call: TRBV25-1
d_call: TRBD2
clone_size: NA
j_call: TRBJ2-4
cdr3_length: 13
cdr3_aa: CASSEYGEGIQYF
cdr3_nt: TGTGCCAGCAGTGAATATGGGGAGGGCATTCAGTACTTC

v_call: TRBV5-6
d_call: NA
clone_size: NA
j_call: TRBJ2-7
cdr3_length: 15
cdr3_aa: CASSLEVASSYEQYF
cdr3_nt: TGTGCCAGCAGCTTGGAGGTAGCGTCCTCCTACGAGCAGTACTTC

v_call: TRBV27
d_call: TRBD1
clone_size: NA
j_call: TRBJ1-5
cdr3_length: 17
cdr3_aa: CASSPGTGDHSNQPQHF
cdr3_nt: TGTGCCAGCAGCCCTGGGACAGGCGACCATAGCAATCAGCCCCAGCATTTT

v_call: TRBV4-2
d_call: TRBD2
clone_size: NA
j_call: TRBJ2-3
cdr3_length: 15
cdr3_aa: CASSQGGRDADTQYF
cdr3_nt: TGTGCCAGCAGCCAAGGCGGGAGGGACGCAGATACGCAGTATTTT

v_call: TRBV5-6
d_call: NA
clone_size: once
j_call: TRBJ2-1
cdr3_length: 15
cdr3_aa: CASSLGSGHYNEQFF
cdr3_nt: TGTGCCAGCAGCTTGGGGTCAGGGCATTACAATGAGCAGTTCTTC

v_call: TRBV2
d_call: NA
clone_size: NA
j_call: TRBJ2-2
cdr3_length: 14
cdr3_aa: CASRDHRTTGELFF
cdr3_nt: TGTGCCAGCCGGGACCACCGAACCACCGGGGAGCTGTTTTTT

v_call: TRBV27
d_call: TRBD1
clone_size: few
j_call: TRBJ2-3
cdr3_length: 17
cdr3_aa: CASSLSAGTGSTDTQYF
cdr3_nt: TGTGCCAGCAGTTTATCGGCCGGGACAGGGTCTACAGATACGCAGTATTTT

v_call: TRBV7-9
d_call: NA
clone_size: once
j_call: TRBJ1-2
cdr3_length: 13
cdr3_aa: CASSSGSVSGYTF
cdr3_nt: TGTGCCAGCAGCTCCGGATCGGTTTCGGGCTACACCTTC

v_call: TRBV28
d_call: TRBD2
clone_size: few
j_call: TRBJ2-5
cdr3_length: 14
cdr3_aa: CASSLGEGRETQYF
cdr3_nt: TGTGCCAGCAGTTTAGGGGAGGGCCGGGAGACCCAGTACTTC